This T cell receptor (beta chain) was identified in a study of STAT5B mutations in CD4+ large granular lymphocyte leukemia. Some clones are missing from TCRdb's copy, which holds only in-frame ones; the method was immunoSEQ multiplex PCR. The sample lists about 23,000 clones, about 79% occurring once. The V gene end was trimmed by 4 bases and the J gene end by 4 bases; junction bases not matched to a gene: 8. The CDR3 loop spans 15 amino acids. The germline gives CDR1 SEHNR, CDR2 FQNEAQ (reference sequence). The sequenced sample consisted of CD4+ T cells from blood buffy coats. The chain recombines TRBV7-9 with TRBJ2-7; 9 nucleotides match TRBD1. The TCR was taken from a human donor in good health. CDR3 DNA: TGTGCCAGCAGCTGGTCGACAGGGGGGGTTTACGAGCAGTACTTC. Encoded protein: CASSWSTGGVYEQYF.